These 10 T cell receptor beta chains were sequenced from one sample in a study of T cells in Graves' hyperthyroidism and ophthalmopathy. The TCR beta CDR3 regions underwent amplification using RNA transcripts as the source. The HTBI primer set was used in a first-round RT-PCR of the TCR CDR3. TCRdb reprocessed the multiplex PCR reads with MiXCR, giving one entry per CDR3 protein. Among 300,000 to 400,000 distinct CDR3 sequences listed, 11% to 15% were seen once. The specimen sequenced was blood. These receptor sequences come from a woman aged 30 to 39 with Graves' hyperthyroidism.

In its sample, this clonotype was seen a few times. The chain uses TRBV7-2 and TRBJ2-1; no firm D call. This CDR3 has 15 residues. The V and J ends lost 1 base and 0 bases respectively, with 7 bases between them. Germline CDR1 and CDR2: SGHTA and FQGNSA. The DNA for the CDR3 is TGTGCCAGCAGCTTAGTCGAGAGCTCCTACAATGAGCAGTTCTTC. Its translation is CASSLVESSYNEQFF.

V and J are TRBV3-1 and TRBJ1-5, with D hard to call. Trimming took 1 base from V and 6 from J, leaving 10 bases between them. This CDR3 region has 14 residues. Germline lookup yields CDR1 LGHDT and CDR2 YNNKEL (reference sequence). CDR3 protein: CASSQAGFGQPQHF. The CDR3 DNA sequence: TGTGCCAGCAGCCAAGCGGGGTTTGGTCAGCCCCAGCATTTT.

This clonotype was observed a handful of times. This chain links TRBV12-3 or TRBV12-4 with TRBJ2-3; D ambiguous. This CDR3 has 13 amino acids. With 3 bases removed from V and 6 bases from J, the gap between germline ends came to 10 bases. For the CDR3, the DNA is TGTGCCAGCAGTTTGCCCCCGTCGGATACGCAGTATTTT. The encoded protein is CASSLPPSDTQYF.

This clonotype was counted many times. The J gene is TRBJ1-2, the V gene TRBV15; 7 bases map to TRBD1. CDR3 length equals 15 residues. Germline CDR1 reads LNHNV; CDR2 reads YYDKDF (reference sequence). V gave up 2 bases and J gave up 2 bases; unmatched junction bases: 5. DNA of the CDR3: TGTGCCACCAGCAGAACGACAGGGAAGAACTATGGCTACACCTTC. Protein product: CATSRTTGKNYGYTF.

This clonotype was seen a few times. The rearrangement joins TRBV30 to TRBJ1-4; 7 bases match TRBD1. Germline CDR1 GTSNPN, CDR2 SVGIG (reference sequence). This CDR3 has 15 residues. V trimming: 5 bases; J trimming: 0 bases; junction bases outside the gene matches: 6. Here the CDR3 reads CAWVGQATTNEKLFF. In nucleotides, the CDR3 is TGTGCCTGGGTTGGACAGGCCACAACTAATGAAAAACTGTTTTTT.

The CDR3 bases are TGTGCCAGCAGCGTGCTTAGGGACAGGGGGAATAATTCACCCCTCCACTTT. Protein: CASSVLRDRGNNSPLHF. The chain is built from TRBV5-4 and TRBJ1-6; TRBD1 matches at 11 bases. The germline V gene has CDR1 SGHNT and CDR2 YYREEE (reference sequence). J gave up 5 bases and V 4 bases, and 8 bases lay outside the gene matches. The CDR3 has 17 residues.

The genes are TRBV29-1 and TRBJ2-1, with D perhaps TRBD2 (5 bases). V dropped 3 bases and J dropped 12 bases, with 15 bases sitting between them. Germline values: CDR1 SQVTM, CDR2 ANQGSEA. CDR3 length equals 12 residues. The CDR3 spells CSVEDWTATQFF. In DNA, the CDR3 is TGCAGCGTTGAGGACTGGACGGCAACGCAGTTCTTC.

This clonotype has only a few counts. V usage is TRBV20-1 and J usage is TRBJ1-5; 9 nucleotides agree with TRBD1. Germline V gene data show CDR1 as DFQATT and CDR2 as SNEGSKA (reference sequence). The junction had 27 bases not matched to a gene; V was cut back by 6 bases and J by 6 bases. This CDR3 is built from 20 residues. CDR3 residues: CSALPDLMGQGVDFGQPQHF. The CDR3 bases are TGCAGTGCCCTACCGGACCTCATGGGACAGGGTGTTGATTTTGGTCAGCCCCAGCATTTT.

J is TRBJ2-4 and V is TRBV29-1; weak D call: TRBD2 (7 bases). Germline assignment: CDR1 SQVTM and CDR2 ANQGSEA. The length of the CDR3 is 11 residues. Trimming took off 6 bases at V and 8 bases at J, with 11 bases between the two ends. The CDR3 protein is CSVGAGDIQYF. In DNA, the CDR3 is TGCAGCGTGGGGGCGGGGGACATTCAGTACTTC.

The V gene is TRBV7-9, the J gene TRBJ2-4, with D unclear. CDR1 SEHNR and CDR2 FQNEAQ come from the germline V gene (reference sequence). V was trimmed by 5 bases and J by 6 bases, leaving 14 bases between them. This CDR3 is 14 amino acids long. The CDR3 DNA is TGTGCCAGCAGCCCGCGGTCCGGAATAAACATTCAGTACTTC. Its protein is CASSPRSGINIQYF.